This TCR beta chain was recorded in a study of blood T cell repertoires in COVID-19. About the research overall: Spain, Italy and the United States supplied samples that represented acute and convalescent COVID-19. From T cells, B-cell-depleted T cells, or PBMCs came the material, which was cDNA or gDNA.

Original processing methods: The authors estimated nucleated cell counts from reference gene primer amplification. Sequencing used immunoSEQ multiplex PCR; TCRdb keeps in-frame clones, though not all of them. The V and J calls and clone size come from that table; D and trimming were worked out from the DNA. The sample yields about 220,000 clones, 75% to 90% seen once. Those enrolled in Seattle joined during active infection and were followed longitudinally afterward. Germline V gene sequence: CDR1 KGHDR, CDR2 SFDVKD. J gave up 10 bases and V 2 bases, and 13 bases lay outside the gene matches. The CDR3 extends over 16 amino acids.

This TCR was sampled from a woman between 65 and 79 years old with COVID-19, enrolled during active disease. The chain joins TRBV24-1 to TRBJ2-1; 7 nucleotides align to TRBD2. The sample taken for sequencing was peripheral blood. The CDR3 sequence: CATSDSTGGSLKEQFF. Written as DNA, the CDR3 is TGTGCCACCAGTGATTCCACTGGCGGGAGCCTTAAGGAGCAGTTCTTC.